What follows are 25 T cell receptor beta chains derived from one specimen sequenced in a study of T cells after yellow fever vaccination. TCRdb reprocessed the 5' RACE reads via MiXCR and lists one record per CDR3 protein. The sample has about 500,000 distinct CDR3 sequences; roughly a sixth are singletons. The starting material was PBMCs, obtained 5 days after the first yellow fever vaccination. The receptors were sampled from a man younger than 35 who received the YFV17D yellow fever vaccine.

The rearrangement links TRBV29-1 to TRBJ2-7, with a tentative D call TRBD1 (6 bases). This CDR3 is built from 12 residues. Trimming pared 7 bases from V and 2 bases from J, leaving 12 bases between. The germline CDR1 and CDR2 sequences are SQVTM and ANQGSEA. CDR3 sequence (DNA): TGCAGCGCCTCCCAGGGGACCTACGAGCAGTACTTC. It specifies CSASQGTYEQYF.

The sample holds a few counts of this clonotype. This sequence joins TRBV12-3 or TRBV12-4 and TRBJ2-7; the match to TRBD1 covers 10 bases. The length of the CDR3 is 17 residues. J was trimmed by 5 bases and V by 4 bases; bases with no gene match: 14. CDR3 protein: CASSSYTDRGISDEQYV. CDR3 coding DNA: TGTGCCAGCAGTTCATATACGGACAGGGGGATAAGCGACGAGCAGTACGTC.

This rearrangement joins TRBV6-5 to TRBJ1-2; 7 bases are shared with TRBD1. The V gene's germline CDR1 is MNHEY and CDR2 SVGAGI. The CDR3 runs to 14 residues. V lost 5 bases, J lost 8 bases, and 11 bases stayed unmatched. The CDR3 loop is CASSRQGEVWGYTF. Written as DNA, the CDR3 is TGTGCCAGCAGTCGACAGGGCGAGGTGTGGGGCTACACCTTC.

The V gene is TRBV30, the J gene TRBJ2-7; 7 bases map to TRBD2. Germline V gives CDR1 GTSNPN, CDR2 SVGIG (reference sequence). J lost 2 bases, V lost 0 bases, and 4 bases had no gene match. The length of the CDR3 is 14 residues. The CDR3: CAWSVLAGAYEQYF. In DNA, the CDR3 is TGTGCCTGGAGTGTACTGGCGGGGGCCTACGAGCAGTACTTC.

This clonotype was counted between two and nine times. The rearrangement joins TRBV4-1 to TRBJ1-2; tentatively, D is TRBD1 (6 bases). V gave up 6 bases and J gave up 5 bases, with 13 bases separating them. The CDR3 is 13 residues long. Germline lookup yields CDR1 MGHRA and CDR2 YSYEKL. The chain's CDR3 is CASSRPGAYGYTF. The CDR3 DNA reads TGCGCCAGCAGTCGGCCAGGGGCTTATGGCTACACCTTC.

This clonotype was seen only a few times. The V and J genes are TRBV4-1 and TRBJ2-1, with 9 bases that match TRBD1. Germline V gene data show CDR1 as MGHRA and CDR2 as YSYEKL. This CDR3 region has 16 residues. Trimming took 1 base from V and 7 from J; bases not matched to a gene: 8. The CDR3 loop is CASSQGSHDRGNEQFF. The CDR3 DNA sequence: TGCGCCAGCAGCCAAGGTTCCCATGACAGGGGGAATGAGCAGTTCTTC.

The genes are TRBV4-3 and TRBJ2-7, with TRBD2 identical over 10 bases. The junction had 6 bases not matched to a gene; V was cut back by 0 bases and J by 4 bases. In germline, CDR1 is LGHNA, CDR2 YSLEER. This CDR3 is 16 amino acids long. CDR3 loop: CASSQDYSSGGYEQYV. The DNA for the CDR3 is TGCGCCAGCAGCCAAGATTACTCTAGCGGGGGATACGAGCAGTACGTC.

The rearrangement joins TRBV12-3 or TRBV12-4 to TRBJ2-7; 7 bases line up with TRBD1. Losses at the gene ends were 6 bases for V and 6 bases for J; bases not matched to a gene: 11. The CDR3 loop spans 14 amino acids. The CDR3 DNA reads TGTGCCAGCAGCGCTGACAGGGCCCGGGCCGAGCAGTACTTC. Protein: CASSADRARAEQYF.

The rearrangement links TRBV28 to TRBJ1-2; 9 nucleotides align to TRBD1. The CDR3 extends over 16 amino acids. V dropped 4 bases and J dropped 8; count of bases not matched to a gene: 14. Germline CDR1 reads MDHEN; CDR2 reads SYDVKM. CDR3 protein: CASSSPFGQGFWGYTF. CDR3 sequence (DNA): TGTGCCAGCAGTTCCCCATTCGGACAGGGGTTTTGGGGCTACACCTTC.

This clonotype was seen more than once but under ten times. CDR3 DNA sequence: TGCAGTGTCGGGCCCTACGAGCAGTACGTC. Translating gives CSVGPYEQYV. The chain carries TRBV20-1 and TRBJ2-7; D is unresolved. Trimming shortened V by 7 bases and J by 2 bases, and 6 bases separated the two germline ends. Germline loops: CDR1 DFQATT, CDR2 SNEGSKA (reference sequence). This CDR3 is built from 10 residues.

The sample holds a few counts of this clonotype. This chain links TRBV5-5 with TRBJ2-3; tentative D call: TRBD2 (6 bases). V dropped 8 bases and J dropped 6 bases, with 19 bases sitting between them. CDR1 and CDR2 (germline): SGHKS, YYEKEE (reference sequence). The CDR3 consists of 14 residues. The CDR3 bases are TGTGCCAGTCGATCGACTAGTCAGGCGGATACGCAGTATTTT. Translating it yields CASRSTSQADTQYF.

The table lists this clonotype with a few counts. This sequence joins TRBV19 and TRBJ2-1; 13 bases fit TRBD2. Germline CDR1 reads LNHDA; CDR2 reads SQIVND (reference sequence). The CDR3 consists of 15 residues. Trimming took 11 bases from V and 3 from J; bases not matched to a gene: 7. Here the CDR3 reads CAVTSGGAVYNEQFF. CDR3 in DNA: TGTGCCGTTACTAGCGGGGGGGCGGTCTACAATGAGCAGTTCTTC.

In its sample, this clonotype was seen a few times. The genes are TRBV6-2 or TRBV6-3 and TRBJ2-1; no reliable D call. Trimming stripped 6 bases from V and 8 bases from J, with 23 bases between. The V gene's germline CDR1 is MNHEY and CDR2 SVGEGT. The CDR3 spans 16 residues. The CDR3 is CASSSQIYGGPDEQFF. Written as DNA, the CDR3 is TGTGCCAGCAGCTCTCAAATCTACGGTGGCCCCGATGAGCAGTTCTTC.

This clonotype has a handful of counts. V is TRBV11-2 and J is TRBJ1-1; no firm D call. Germline V lookup: CDR1 SGHAT, CDR2 FQNNGV. Trimming took 4 bases from V and 1 from J, leaving 7 bases between them. The CDR3 has 13 amino acids. Here the CDR3 DNA reads TGTGCCAGCAGCTCCACCACGAACACTGAAGCTTTCTTT. Amino acid sequence: CASSSTTNTEAFF.

This clonotype was seen a few times. J is TRBJ2-1 and V is TRBV15; TRBD2 agrees at 9 bases. Germline values: CDR1 LNHNV, CDR2 YYDKDF (reference sequence). The CDR3 runs to 14 residues. V shed 5 bases and J 7 bases; nucleotides not matched to a gene: 6. CDR3 DNA: TGTGCCACCAGCGGCGGGGGGGCTTCGAATGAGCAGTTCTTC. Encoded protein: CATSGGGASNEQFF.

The V and J genes are TRBV2 and TRBJ1-5; tentative D call: TRBD1 (5 bases). The V end was cut by 7 bases, the J end by 3 bases, with 10 bases between. Looked up from germline, CDR1 is SNHLY and CDR2 is FYNNEI. This CDR3 is built from 13 residues. CDR3 residues: CASKTALNQPQHF. For the CDR3, the DNA is TGTGCCAGCAAGACAGCCCTCAATCAGCCCCAGCATTTT.

The genes are TRBV6-2 or TRBV6-3 and TRBJ2-7; D ambiguous. This CDR3 has 13 residues. The V and J ends lost 7 bases and 2 bases respectively, with 12 bases between them. CDR1 MNHEY and CDR2 SVGEGT come from the germline V gene. CDR3 residues: CASTETPTYEQYV. In nucleotides, the CDR3 is TGTGCCAGCACGGAGACGCCGACCTACGAGCAGTACGTC.

J is TRBJ2-2 and V is TRBV25-1; D remains ambiguous. Looked up from germline, CDR1 is MGHDK and CDR2 is SYGVNS. This CDR3 is built from 13 residues. Trimming pared 0 bases from V and 3 bases from J, leaving 2 bases between. The CDR3 spells CASSEYYTGELFF. The CDR3 region has the DNA TGTGCCAGCAGTGAATACTACACCGGGGAGCTGTTTTTT.

This clonotype was counted a few times. The genes are TRBV3-1 and TRBJ1-6; TRBD1 matches 7 bases. V shed 5 bases, J shed 7 bases, and the junction held 5 bases outside the gene matches. Germline V gene sequence: CDR1 LGHDT, CDR2 YNNKEL (reference sequence). This CDR3 has 14 amino acids. In DNA, the CDR3 is TGTGCCAGCAGCAACAGGGGATCAAATTCACCCCTCCACTTT. As protein: CASSNRGSNSPLHF.

The table lists this clonotype with a few counts. The rearrangement links TRBV27 to TRBJ1-6; D remains ambiguous. Trimming removed 2 bases at V and 8 bases at J, with 10 bases between. CDR3 length: 14 amino acids. Germline-derived CDR1 and CDR2 are MNHEY and SMNVEV (reference sequence). CDR3 amino acids: CASSLEGLDSPLHF. In DNA form, the CDR3 reads TGTGCCAGCAGTTTAGAGGGTCTGGATTCACCCCTCCACTTT.

The chain employs TRBV4-1 and TRBJ1-2; D gene ambiguous. The CDR3 has 14 amino acids. CDR1 MGHRA and CDR2 YSYEKL come from the germline V gene. The germline V and J ends were trimmed by 4 bases and 3 bases, with 12 bases remaining between them. The CDR3 DNA reads TGCGCCAGCAGCCCCGGATGGGGTGACTATGGCTACACCTTC. Translated: CASSPGWGDYGYTF.

J is TRBJ1-2 and V is TRBV7-3; 7 nucleotides align to TRBD1. The CDR3 is 13 residues long. Germline CDR1 SGHTA, CDR2 FQGTGA. V lost 5 bases, J lost 8 bases, and 8 bases stayed unmatched. CDR3 nucleotide sequence: TGTGCCAGCAGCGTCGACAGGGATAGAGGCTACACCTTC. Residues: CASSVDRDRGYTF.

V is TRBV20-1 and J is TRBJ2-7, with 9 bases matching TRBD2. V lost 0 bases and J lost 11; bases outside the gene matches: 11. Germline V gene sequence: CDR1 DFQATT, CDR2 SNEGSKA (reference sequence). This CDR3 region has 14 residues. The CDR3 sequence: CSARELAGPNDEYF. The DNA for the CDR3 is TGCAGTGCTAGAGAGCTAGCGGGGCCCAATGATGAGTACTTC.

This clonotype was seen a handful of times. This chain joins TRBV4-3 and TRBJ2-3, with TRBD2 identical over 7 bases. Germline assignment: CDR1 LGHNA and CDR2 YSLEER. The CDR3 spans 16 residues. Trimming at V came to 4 bases and at J to 1 base, leaving 8 bases not matched to a gene. The CDR3 DNA reads as TGCGCCAGCAGCCGGGCTCCGGGGGGTGGCACAGATACGCAGTATTTT. It is translated as CASSRAPGGGTDTQYF.

The chain links TRBV2 to TRBJ1-4; 8 nucleotides agree with TRBD1. This CDR3 has 15 residues. The ends lost 3 bases at V and 7 bases at J; junction bases unmatched: 7. The germline V gene encodes CDR1 SNHLY and CDR2 FYNNEI. The chain's CDR3 is CASSDDDRGREKLFF. In DNA form, the CDR3 reads TGTGCCAGCAGTGACGACGACAGGGGTCGTGAAAAACTGTTTTTT. The full variable domain, its missing parts supplied by reference TRBV2 and TRBJ1-4, is EPEVTQTPSHQVTQMGQEVILRCVPISNHLYFYWYRQILGQKVEFLVSFYNNEISEKSEIFDDQFSVERPDGSNFTLKIRSTKLEDSAMYFCASSDDDRGREKLFFGSGTQLSVL.